Listed below are T cell receptor beta chains from one sample, sequenced in a study of cytomegalovirus exposure and HLA in healthy donors. The repertoire was sequenced with immunoSEQ multiplex PCR; TCRdb's copy has only in-frame clones and lacks some. Here the sample spans about 190,000 clones, under 85% being singletons. The sample was PBMCs. These TCRs come from a woman aged 45-59 years in good health and CMV-seropositive. Each CDR3 is given with its conserved first and last residue. D genes are given only for firm matches. The size entry is marked missing in some rows and otherwise reads once, few, many or a size class.

CDR3nt: TGTGCCAGCAGCCCCTCCCGAGTTTATGAGCAGTTCTTC
CDR3aa: CASSPSRVYEQFF
abundance: .
v_gene: TRBV7-2
d_gene: .
j_gene: TRBJ2-1

CDR3nt: TGTTCCCTCCAGGAGGGACTTTCACCCCTCCACTTT
CDR3aa: CSLQEGLSPLHF
abundance: once
v_gene: TRBV7-9
d_gene: .
j_gene: TRBJ1-6

CDR3nt: TGCGCCAGCAGTGAGACGGGGACAGTGGAAACTGAAGCTTTCTTT
CDR3aa: CASSETGTVETEAFF
abundance: .
v_gene: TRBV10-1
d_gene: TRBD1
j_gene: TRBJ1-1

CDR3nt: TGTGCCAGCAGCGCCGGTGGGGGCTCCCTTCAACAGCAGTACTTC
CDR3aa: CASSAGGGSLQQQYF
abundance: .
v_gene: TRBV9
d_gene: .
j_gene: TRBJ2-7

CDR3nt: TGTGCCAGCAGCGCGCCAGGGGGCGCCTACAATGAGCAGTTCTTC
CDR3aa: CASSAPGGAYNEQFF
abundance: .
v_gene: TRBV9
d_gene: TRBD1
j_gene: TRBJ2-1

CDR3nt: TGTGCCAGCAGTACGGGGGGGAGCTCCTACAATGAGCAGTTCTTC
CDR3aa: CASSTGGSSYNEQFF
abundance: once
v_gene: TRBV6-6
d_gene: TRBD2
j_gene: TRBJ2-1

CDR3nt: TGTGCCAGGGGACTGACCGGACCCCGAGGGGGCAATCAGCCCCAGCATTTT
CDR3aa: CARGLTGPRGGNQPQHF
abundance: once
v_gene: TRBV27
d_gene: .
j_gene: TRBJ1-5

CDR3nt: TGCGCCAGCAGCTCGGGACAGGCGAACACTGAAGCTTTCTTT
CDR3aa: CASSSGQANTEAFF
abundance: once
v_gene: TRBV5-1
d_gene: TRBD1
j_gene: TRBJ1-1

CDR3nt: TGTGCCATCAGCGATCCGGGATACACCGGGGAGCTGTTTTTT
CDR3aa: CAISDPGYTGELFF
abundance: .
v_gene: TRBV10-3
d_gene: .
j_gene: TRBJ2-2

CDR3nt: TGTGCCAGCAGCCAGAACAGGGACCAAGAGACCCAGTACTTC
CDR3aa: CASSQNRDQETQYF
abundance: .
v_gene: TRBV7-2
d_gene: .
j_gene: TRBJ2-5

CDR3nt: TGTGCCAGCAGCCAAGACAGCAGAGGGGCCAACGTCCTGACTTTC
CDR3aa: CASSQDSRGANVLTF
abundance: .
v_gene: TRBV5-4
d_gene: .
j_gene: TRBJ2-6

CDR3nt: TGTGCCAGTACCTCCACCCCCCAGGGGGCGGAAACTGAAGCTTTCTTT
CDR3aa: CASTSTPQGAETEAFF
abundance: .
v_gene: TRBV19
d_gene: TRBD1
j_gene: TRBJ1-1

CDR3nt: TGTGCCAGCAGCCGCGATCTAGCAAGGGACTACAATGAGCAGTTCTTC
CDR3aa: CASSRDLARDYNEQFF
abundance: .
v_gene: TRBV5-4
d_gene: .
j_gene: TRBJ2-1

CDR3nt: TGTTCCAGCAGGGCCAGGGATGAAAAACTGTTTTTT
CDR3aa: CSSRARDEKLFF
abundance: .
v_gene: TRBV7-9
d_gene: .
j_gene: TRBJ1-4

CDR3nt: TGCGCCAGCAGACAAAAGGAGGTAGCCAAAAACATTCAGTACTTC
CDR3aa: CASRQKEVAKNIQYF
abundance: .
v_gene: TRBV23-1
d_gene: .
j_gene: TRBJ2-4

CDR3nt: TGTGCCAGCAGCTTAGTTTCGGGGACAGGGGATTATACCTACGAGCAGTACTTC
CDR3aa: CASSLVSGTGDYTYEQYF
abundance: .
v_gene: TRBV7-6
d_gene: TRBD1
j_gene: TRBJ2-7

CDR3nt: TGCGCCAGCAGCTTGGAGGGGGGGGATGAGCAGTTCTTC
CDR3aa: CASSLEGGDEQFF
abundance: .
v_gene: TRBV5-1
d_gene: .
j_gene: TRBJ2-1

CDR3nt: TGCGCCAGCAGCTTAACCGGGACTCCAGGAGATACGCAGTATTTT
CDR3aa: CASSLTGTPGDTQYF
abundance: .
v_gene: TRBV5-1
d_gene: .
j_gene: TRBJ2-3

CDR3nt: TGTGCCAGCAGCTTAGGAGGGAACAATGAAAAACTGTTTTTT
CDR3aa: CASSLGGNNEKLFF
abundance: .
v_gene: TRBV7-9
d_gene: .
j_gene: TRBJ1-4

CDR3nt: TGCGCCAGCAGCTTGGTAGCGAGAGTGACGAACACTGAAGCTTTCTTT
CDR3aa: CASSLVARVTNTEAFF
abundance: .
v_gene: TRBV5-1
d_gene: .
j_gene: TRBJ1-1

CDR3nt: TGCGCCAGCAGCGTGACAGGGGTCAATGAAAAACTGTTTTTT
CDR3aa: CASSVTGVNEKLFF
abundance: .
v_gene: TRBV5-1
d_gene: TRBD1
j_gene: TRBJ1-4

CDR3nt: TGCGCCAGCAGCTTAGGGCAGGGAAACGAAAAACTGTTTTTT
CDR3aa: CASSLGQGNEKLFF
abundance: .
v_gene: TRBV5-1
d_gene: .
j_gene: TRBJ1-4

CDR3nt: TGTGCCAGCAGCAAAGCGCTTTTCGTCTGGGCAGCACAAAACTATGGCTACACCTTC
CDR3aa: CASSKALFVWAAQNYGYTF
abundance: .
v_gene: TRBV21-1
d_gene: .
j_gene: TRBJ1-2

CDR3nt: TGTGCCAGCAGCTTAACCAGGTCCTCAACCCCCACCTATGGCTACACCTTC
CDR3aa: CASSLTRSSTPTYGYTF
abundance: .
v_gene: TRBV7-9
d_gene: .
j_gene: TRBJ1-2

CDR3nt: TGTGCCAGCAGAACTCCCTACAGGGGGAACACTGAAGCTTTCTTT
CDR3aa: CASRTPYRGNTEAFF
abundance: once
v_gene: TRBV6-5
d_gene: TRBD1
j_gene: TRBJ1-1

CDR3nt: TGTGCCAGCAGCTTGGCGGGGGGGGAATCGTCCTACAATGAGCAGTTCTTC
CDR3aa: CASSLAGGESSYNEQFF
abundance: .
v_gene: TRBV5-6
d_gene: TRBD2
j_gene: TRBJ2-1

CDR3nt: TGTGGGAAGAAAACAGGGACCTACGAGCAGTACTTC
CDR3aa: CGKKTGTYEQYF
abundance: .
v_gene: TRBV7-3
d_gene: .
j_gene: TRBJ2-7

CDR3nt: TGTGCCAGCAGTTCCCAACTAGCGGGGGGGCCTGGGGGTGAGCAGTTCTTC
CDR3aa: CASSSQLAGGPGGEQFF
abundance: .
v_gene: TRBV27
d_gene: TRBD2
j_gene: TRBJ2-1

CDR3nt: TGTGCCTCCGGACACCTCTACGAGCAGTACTTC
CDR3aa: CASGHLYEQYF
abundance: .
v_gene: TRBV30
d_gene: .
j_gene: TRBJ2-7

CDR3nt: TGTGCCAGCAGTGAGGGAGGGATGAACACTGAAGCTTTCTTT
CDR3aa: CASSEGGMNTEAFF
abundance: .
v_gene: TRBV2
d_gene: .
j_gene: TRBJ1-1

CDR3nt: TGTGCCAGCAGCCCCGTCGGGGGGGCCGGCTATGGCTACACCTTC
CDR3aa: CASSPVGGAGYGYTF
abundance: .
v_gene: TRBV7-8
d_gene: .
j_gene: TRBJ1-2

CDR3nt: TGCGCCAGCATCAATAGCGTTACCTACGAGCAGTACTTC
CDR3aa: CASINSVTYEQYF
abundance: .
v_gene: TRBV10-2
d_gene: .
j_gene: TRBJ2-7

CDR3nt: TGTGCCAGCAGTTACGAAAGGGGCTTTAATGAAAAACTGTTTTTT
CDR3aa: CASSYERGFNEKLFF
abundance: .
v_gene: TRBV6-6
d_gene: .
j_gene: TRBJ1-4

CDR3nt: TGTGCCAGCAGCTTCTTCACTAGCGGGGGGGCGGGTCGGCAGTTCTTC
CDR3aa: CASSFFTSGGAGRQFF
abundance: .
v_gene: TRBV5-8
d_gene: TRBD2
j_gene: TRBJ2-1

CDR3nt: TGTGCCAGCAGTGTCGACCGACGGGACAGGGTCTACGAGCAGTACTTC
CDR3aa: CASSVDRRDRVYEQYF
abundance: .
v_gene: TRBV6-1
d_gene: TRBD1
j_gene: TRBJ2-7